Listed below are T cell receptor beta chains from one sample, sequenced in a study of blood T cell repertoires in COVID-19. Using immunoSEQ multiplex PCR, the repertoire was profiled, and TCRdb retains in-frame clones only, with some absent. The sample carries roughly 160,000 clones, just under 85% recorded once. Sequencing was done on a sample of peripheral blood. The receptors here all came from a woman over 75 with COVID-19, enrolled during active disease. The CDR3 runs from the conserved cysteine through the conserved F or W. A D gene is named only where the DNA matches it firmly. Only some rows state a clone size, as once, few, many or a class for expanded clones.

d_gene: -
j_gene: TRBJ1-6
v_gene: TRBV28
abundance: -
CDR3aa: CASSFGIKGSSYNSPLHF
CDR3nt: TGTGCCAGCAGTTTTGGTATAAAAGGGAGCTCCTATAATTCACCCCTCCACTTT

d_gene: -
j_gene: TRBJ1-1
v_gene: TRBV28
abundance: once
CDR3aa: CASRYRWEAFF
CDR3nt: TGTGCCAGCAGGTACAGGTGGGAAGCTTTCTTT

d_gene: -
j_gene: TRBJ2-3
v_gene: TRBV12-5
abundance: -
CDR3aa: CASGSPPTGLHADTQYF
CDR3nt: TGTGCTAGTGGCTCACCACCGACAGGCTTGCACGCAGATACGCAGTATTTT

d_gene: -
j_gene: TRBJ2-7
v_gene: TRBV29-1
abundance: -
CDR3aa: CSVSEEPYEQYF
CDR3nt: TGCAGCGTCTCCGAAGAGCCCTACGAGCAGTACTTC

d_gene: TRBD1
j_gene: TRBJ2-3
v_gene: TRBV14
abundance: -
CDR3aa: CASSQQTGGVSRTQYF
CDR3nt: TGTGCCAGCAGCCAGCAGACAGGGGGGGTTTCGCGTACGCAGTATTTT

d_gene: -
j_gene: TRBJ2-5
v_gene: TRBV10-3
abundance: -
CDR3aa: CAISSGMGETQYF
CDR3nt: TGTGCCATCAGTTCAGGGATGGGAGAGACCCAGTACTTC

d_gene: -
j_gene: TRBJ1-2
v_gene: TRBV5-1
abundance: -
CDR3aa: CASRGDNYGYTF
CDR3nt: TGCGCCAGCAGAGGGGATAACTATGGCTACACCTTC

d_gene: -
j_gene: TRBJ2-7
v_gene: TRBV30
abundance: -
CDR3aa: CAWSRQSYEQYF
CDR3nt: TGTGCCTGGAGTCGCCAGTCCTACGAGCAGTACTTC

d_gene: -
j_gene: TRBJ1-4
v_gene: TRBV2
abundance: once
CDR3aa: CASSALNEKLFF
CDR3nt: TGTGCCAGCAGTGCCCTTAATGAAAAACTGTTTTTT

d_gene: TRBD2
j_gene: TRBJ2-1
v_gene: TRBV7-2
abundance: -
CDR3aa: CASSREMGGTYNEQFF
CDR3nt: TGTGCCAGCAGCCGTGAAATGGGGGGGACGTACAATGAGCAGTTCTTC

d_gene: TRBD1
j_gene: TRBJ1-5
v_gene: TRBV6-2/TRBV6-3
abundance: few
CDR3aa: CASSYPVFPGQNLNQPQHF
CDR3nt: TGTGCCAGCAGTTACCCCGTGTTCCCGGGACAGAACCTAAATCAGCCCCAGCATTTT

d_gene: TRBD1
j_gene: TRBJ1-2
v_gene: TRBV18
abundance: -
CDR3aa: CASSRYRGDYGYTF
CDR3nt: TGTGCCAGCTCACGGTACAGGGGGGACTATGGCTACACCTTC

d_gene: -
j_gene: TRBJ2-2
v_gene: TRBV12-5
abundance: -
CDR3aa: CASGLTGNTGELFF
CDR3nt: TGTGCTAGTGGGTTGACAGGGAACACCGGGGAGCTGTTTTTT

d_gene: TRBD2
j_gene: TRBJ2-3
v_gene: TRBV10-3
abundance: -
CDR3aa: CAISVIAGTTDTQYF
CDR3nt: TGTGCCATCAGTGTAATAGCGGGAACCACAGATACGCAGTATTTT

d_gene: -
j_gene: TRBJ1-1
v_gene: TRBV9
abundance: -
CDR3aa: CASSPGFFRAEAFF
CDR3nt: TGTGCCAGCAGCCCCGGTTTTTTTCGCGCTGAAGCTTTCTTT

d_gene: -
j_gene: TRBJ2-1
v_gene: TRBV6-6
abundance: -
CDR3aa: CASSPPSFSEQFF
CDR3nt: TGTGCCAGCAGTCCCCCCTCCTTTAGTGAGCAGTTCTTC

d_gene: -
j_gene: TRBJ1-5
v_gene: TRBV19
abundance: -
CDR3aa: CASSIGQVSNQPQHF
CDR3nt: TGTGCCAGTAGTATAGGACAAGTTAGCAATCAGCCCCAGCATTTT

d_gene: TRBD2
j_gene: TRBJ2-5
v_gene: TRBV28
abundance: -
CDR3aa: CASSFSGSLGETQYF
CDR3nt: TGTGCCAGCAGTTTTAGCGGGAGTTTAGGAGAGACCCAGTACTTC

d_gene: TRBD2
j_gene: TRBJ2-1
v_gene: TRBV27
abundance: once
CDR3aa: CASSLRRGGRGYNEQFF
CDR3nt: TGTGCCAGCAGTCTACGTCGGGGCGGGAGAGGGTACAATGAGCAGTTCTTC

d_gene: TRBD2
j_gene: TRBJ2-5
v_gene: TRBV7-2
abundance: -
CDR3aa: CASSSRTSGEETQYF
CDR3nt: TGTGCCAGCAGCTCCCGGACTAGCGGGGAAGAGACCCAGTACTTC

d_gene: -
j_gene: TRBJ2-7
v_gene: TRBV28
abundance: -
CDR3aa: CASSRYSTYEQYF
CDR3nt: TGTGCCAGCAGTCGCTACAGCACCTACGAGCAGTACTTC